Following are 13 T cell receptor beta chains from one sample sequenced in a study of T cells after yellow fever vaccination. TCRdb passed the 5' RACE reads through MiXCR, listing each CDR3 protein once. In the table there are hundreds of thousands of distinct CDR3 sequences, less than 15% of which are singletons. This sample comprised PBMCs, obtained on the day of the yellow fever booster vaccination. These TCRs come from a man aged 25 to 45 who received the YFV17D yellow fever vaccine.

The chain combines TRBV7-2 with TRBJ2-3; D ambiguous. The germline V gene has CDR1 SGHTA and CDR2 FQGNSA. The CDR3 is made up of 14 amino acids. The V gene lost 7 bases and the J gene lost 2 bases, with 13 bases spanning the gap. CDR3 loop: CASKEGSDTDTQYF. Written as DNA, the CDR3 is TGTGCCAGCAAAGAAGGGTCCGACACAGATACGCAGTATTTT.

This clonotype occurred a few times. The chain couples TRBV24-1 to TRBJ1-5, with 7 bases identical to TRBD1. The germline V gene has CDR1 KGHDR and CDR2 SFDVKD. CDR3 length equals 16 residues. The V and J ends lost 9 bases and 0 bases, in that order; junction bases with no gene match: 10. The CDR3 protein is CATGGTVGLSNQPQHF. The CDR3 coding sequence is TGTGCCACCGGGGGGACAGTAGGACTTAGCAATCAGCCCCAGCATTTT.

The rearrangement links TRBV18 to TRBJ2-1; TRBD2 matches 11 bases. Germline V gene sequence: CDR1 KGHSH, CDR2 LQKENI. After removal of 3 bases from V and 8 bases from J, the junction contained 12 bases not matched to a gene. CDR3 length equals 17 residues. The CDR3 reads CASSPPLALAGVDEQFF. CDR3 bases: TGTGCCAGCTCACCCCCCTTGGCACTAGCGGGAGTCGATGAGCAGTTCTTC.

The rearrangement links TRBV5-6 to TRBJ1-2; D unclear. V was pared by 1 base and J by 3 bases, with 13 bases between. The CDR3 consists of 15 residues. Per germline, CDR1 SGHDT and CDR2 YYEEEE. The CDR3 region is CASSLWANYYYGYTF. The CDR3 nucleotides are TGTGCCAGCAGCTTGTGGGCCAACTACTACTATGGCTACACCTTC.

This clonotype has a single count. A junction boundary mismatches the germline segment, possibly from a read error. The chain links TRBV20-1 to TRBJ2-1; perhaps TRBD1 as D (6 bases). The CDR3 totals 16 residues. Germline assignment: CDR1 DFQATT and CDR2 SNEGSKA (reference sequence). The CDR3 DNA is TGCTGTGCTACCGACCTACAGGGTGGGAGCTACAATGAGCAGTTCTTC. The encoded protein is CCATDLQGGSYNEQFF.

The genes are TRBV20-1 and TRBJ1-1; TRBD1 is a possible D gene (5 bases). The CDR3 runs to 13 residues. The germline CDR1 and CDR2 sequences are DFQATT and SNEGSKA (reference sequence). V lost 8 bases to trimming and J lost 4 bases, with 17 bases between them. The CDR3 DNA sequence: TGCAGTTCAGTTAGACATAGGGGCACTGAAGCTTTCTTT. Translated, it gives CSSVRHRGTEAFF.

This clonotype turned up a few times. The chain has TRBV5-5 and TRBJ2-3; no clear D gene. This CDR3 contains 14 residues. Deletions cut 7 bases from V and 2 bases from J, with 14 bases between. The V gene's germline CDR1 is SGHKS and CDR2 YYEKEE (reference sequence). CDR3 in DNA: TGTGCCAGCCAACCCGCGGCCCCCACAGATACGCAGTATTTT. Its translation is CASQPAAPTDTQYF.

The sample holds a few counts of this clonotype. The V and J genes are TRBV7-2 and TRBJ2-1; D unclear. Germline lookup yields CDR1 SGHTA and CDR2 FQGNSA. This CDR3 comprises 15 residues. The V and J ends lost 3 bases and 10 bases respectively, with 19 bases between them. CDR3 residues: CASSLTIRPKMEQFF. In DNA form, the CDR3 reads TGTGCCAGCAGCTTGACAATCCGGCCGAAAATGGAGCAGTTCTTC.

Written as DNA, the CDR3 is TGTGCCAGCAGTTCCTCCGGAAACCGGTTTGCGTCCGAGCAGTACTTC. It specifies CASSSSGNRFASEQYF. The J gene is TRBJ2-7, the V gene TRBV27; D is undetermined. This CDR3 has 16 residues. V was trimmed by 4 bases and J by 6 bases, leaving 22 bases between them. In germline, CDR1 is MNHEY, CDR2 SMNVEV (reference sequence).

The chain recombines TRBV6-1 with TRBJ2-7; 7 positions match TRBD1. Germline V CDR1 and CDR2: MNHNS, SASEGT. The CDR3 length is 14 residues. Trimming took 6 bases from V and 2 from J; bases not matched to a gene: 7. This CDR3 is CASRRRDRTYEQYF. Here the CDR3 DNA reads TGTGCCAGCAGACGTCGGGACAGAACCTACGAGCAGTACTTC.

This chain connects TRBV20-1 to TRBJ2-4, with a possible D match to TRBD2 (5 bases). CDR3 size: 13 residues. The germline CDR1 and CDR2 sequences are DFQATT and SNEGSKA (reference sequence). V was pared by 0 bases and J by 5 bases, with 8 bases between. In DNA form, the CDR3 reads TGCAGTGCTAGAGATGGGAGTGAAAACATTCAGTACTTC. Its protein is CSARDGSENIQYF.

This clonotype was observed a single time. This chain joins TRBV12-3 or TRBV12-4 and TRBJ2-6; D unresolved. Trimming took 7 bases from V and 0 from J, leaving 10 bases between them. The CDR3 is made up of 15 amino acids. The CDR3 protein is CASTPFDSGANVLTF. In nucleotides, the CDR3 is TGTGCCAGCACCCCTTTCGACTCTGGGGCCAACGTCCTGACTTTC.

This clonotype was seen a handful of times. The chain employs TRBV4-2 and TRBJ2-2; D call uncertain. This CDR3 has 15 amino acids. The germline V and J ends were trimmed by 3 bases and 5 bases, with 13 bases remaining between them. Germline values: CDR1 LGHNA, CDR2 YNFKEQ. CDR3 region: CASSQGFDPTGELFF. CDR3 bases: TGTGCCAGCAGCCAGGGCTTCGATCCAACCGGGGAGCTGTTTTTT.